One sample yielded the 30 T cell receptor beta chains listed below, sequenced in a study of blood T cells in healthy people across ages. Through a sample-barcoded 5' primer and a J-beta primer mix, a second PCR was run for about 6 to 11 cycles. TCRdb called the 5' RACE reads again in MiXCR, with one record for every CDR3 protein. The sample consists of some 1,800,000 distinct CDR3 sequences, about two fifths of them appearing once. Sequencing was performed on blood. All receptors come from a human donor in good health.

V gene TRBV2 combines with J gene TRBJ2-1; D perhaps matches TRBD1 (6 bases). This CDR3 is built from 15 residues. Trimming pared 1 base from V and 8 bases from J, leaving 15 bases between. Per germline, CDR1 SNHLY and CDR2 FYNNEI. The CDR3 region has the DNA TGTGCCAGCAGTGAAGTGGGGGCCCCGGTTGATGAGCAGTTCTTC. Encoded protein: CASSEVGAPVDEQFF.

This sequence joins TRBV18 and TRBJ2-5, with TRBD1 matching over 7 bases. The V segment lost 2 bases and the J segment 5 bases; nucleotides outside the gene matches: 8. The CDR3 loop spans 15 amino acids. Germline V lookup: CDR1 KGHSH, CDR2 LQKENI. DNA of the CDR3: TGTGCCAGCTCACCATTTGAGGGGGCTTTGGAGACCCAGTACTTC. Its translation is CASSPFEGALETQYF.

This clonotype was seen a few times. V is TRBV7-9 and J is TRBJ2-3, with D perhaps matching TRBD1 or TRBD2 (6 bases each). The germline CDR1 and CDR2 sequences are SEHNR and FQNEAQ (reference sequence). Deletions cut 5 bases from V and 3 bases from J, with 21 bases between. The CDR3 is 17 amino acids. The CDR3 DNA is TGTGCCAGCAGCCCCCCTGGGGGGCATTTTGGAACAGATACGCAGTATTTT. Protein: CASSPPGGHFGTDTQYF. Using reference TRBV7-9 and TRBJ2-3 for the parts outside the CDR3, the full variable domain is DTGVSQNPRHKITKRGQNVTFRCDPISEHNRLYWYRQTLGQGPEFLTYFQNEAQLEKSRLLSDRFSAERPKGSFSTLEIQRTEQGDSAMYLCASSPPGGHFGTDTQYFGPGTRLTVL.

The V call is TRBV6-6, the J call TRBJ1-1; 9 bases are a match to TRBD1. The CDR3 extends over 16 amino acids. V was clipped by 7 bases and J by 1 base; unmatched bases: 10. Germline loops: CDR1 MNHNY, CDR2 SVGAGI (reference sequence). This CDR3 is CASTQGTGRANTEAFF. The CDR3 region has the DNA TGTGCCAGCACCCAGGGGACAGGGAGGGCGAACACTGAAGCTTTCTTT.

The genes are TRBV11-3 and TRBJ2-4; TRBD2 matches 14 bases. Germline trimming cut 0 bases from V and 0 bases from J; bases unmatched to any gene: 7. The CDR3 spans 20 residues. Germline V gene sequence: CDR1 SGHNT, CDR2 YENEEA. This CDR3 is CASSLDRGLAGVLAKNIQYF. In nucleotides, the CDR3 is TGTGCCAGCAGCTTAGATCGGGGACTAGCGGGGGTACTAGCCAAAAACATTCAGTACTTC.

The chain links TRBV6-1 to TRBJ1-2; TRBD1 is a possible D gene (6 bases). The CDR3 runs to 16 residues. V was cut by 0 bases and J by 5 bases, with 16 bases left in between. Germline lookup yields CDR1 MNHNS and CDR2 SASEGT. In nucleotides, the CDR3 is TGTGCCAGCAGTGAAGCGGTGCCTGGGGGCGGGTATGGCTACACCTTC. Translated: CASSEAVPGGGYGYTF.

In its sample, this clonotype was seen a few times. The junction and the germline gene differ at one end; a read error may be behind it. The chain employs TRBV4-1 and TRBJ2-4; D is undetermined. The CDR3 has 17 residues. Germline CDR1 MGHRA, CDR2 YSYEKL. CDR3 coding DNA: TGCGCCGGCAGGTTGTTATACTCCTCGCTAGCCAAAAACATTCAGTACTTC. This codes for CAGRLLYSSLAKNIQYF.

J is TRBJ1-5 and V is TRBV15; D may be TRBD1 (5 bases). The CDR3 totals 17 residues. The germline gives CDR1 LNHNV, CDR2 YYDKDF (reference sequence). V lost 0 bases, J lost 1 base, and 13 bases lay in between. CDR3 coding DNA: TGTGCCACCAGCAGAGACCGAGGGGCCCTAAGCAATCAGCCCCAGCATTTT. Its translation is CATSRDRGALSNQPQHF.

The chain carries TRBV4-3 and TRBJ1-2; 7 bases align to TRBD1. CDR1 is LGHNA, CDR2 YSLEER, per germline. V dropped 4 bases and J dropped 6; count of bases not matched to a gene: 17. The CDR3 runs 17 residues. The CDR3 DNA reads TGCGCCAGCAGCCCCAATTCCAGACAGGGACTAATTAATGGCTACACCTTC. Its protein product is CASSPNSRQGLINGYTF.

The chain links TRBV29-1 to TRBJ2-3; D is uncertain. V dropped 0 bases and J dropped 4 bases, with 2 bases sitting between them. Germline V lookup: CDR1 SQVTM, CDR2 ANQGSEA. The CDR3 contains 11 residues. The CDR3 nucleotides are TGCAGCGTTGAAGACCCAGATACGCAGTATTTT. Amino acids: CSVEDPDTQYF.

The chain carries TRBV5-1 and TRBJ2-1; D may match TRBD1 or TRBD2 (5 bases each). The DNA end lines up better with TRBJ2-7; the J call may be wrong. The V gene's germline CDR1 is SGHRS and CDR2 YFSETQ. CDR3 length: 16 residues. The CDR3 DNA reads TGCGCCAGCAGCTTGGACGGGGACGGACTGTACAATGAGCAGTACTTC. Amino acids: CASSLDGDGLYNEQYF.

In its sample, this clonotype was seen a few times. This chain connects TRBV7-9 to TRBJ2-7, with TRBD2 identical over 8 bases. V shed 2 bases and J 2 bases; nucleotides not matched to a gene: 8. Germline assignment: CDR1 SEHNR and CDR2 FQNEAQ (reference sequence). The CDR3 is 16 residues long. The CDR3, as DNA: TGTGCCAGCAGCTTAATCCGAGCGGGGGCCACCTACGAGCAGTACTTC. Translated: CASSLIRAGATYEQYF.

This clonotype was counted a few times. V and J are TRBV5-1 and TRBJ2-7; TRBD1 matches at 8 bases. Germline CDR1 reads SGHRS; CDR2 reads YFSETQ. CDR3 length: 14 amino acids. The junction had 10 bases not matched to a gene; V was cut back by 4 bases and J by 7 bases. The CDR3 is CASSQDRAYGEQYF. The CDR3 region has the DNA TGCGCCAGCAGCCAGGACAGGGCTTATGGGGAGCAGTACTTC. Filled out from reference TRBV5-1 and TRBJ2-7, the complete variable domain reads KAGVTQTPRYLIKTRGQQVTLSCSPISGHRSVSWYQQTPGQGLQFLFEYFSETQRNKGNFPGRFSGRQFSNSRSEMNVSTLELGDSALYLCASSQDRAYGEQYFGPGTRLTVT.

The chain is built from TRBV20-1 and TRBJ1-4; tentatively, D is TRBD1 (6 bases). The CDR3 loop spans 20 amino acids. Trimming removed 1 base at V and 8 bases at J, with 32 bases between. The germline CDR1 and CDR2 sequences are DFQATT and SNEGSKA (reference sequence). CDR3 bases: TGCAGTGCTAGAGGCACTTGGGCGGGCGGGGGGCCGAACGTAGAAGAAAAACTGTTTTTT. Translated: CSARGTWAGGGPNVEEKLFF.

There are a few counts of this clonotype. V gene TRBV7-2 combines with J gene TRBJ2-7, with 8 bases identical to TRBD1. The CDR3 sequence is 15 residues long. Germline trimming cut 5 bases from V and 1 base from J; bases unmatched to any gene: 7. From germline, CDR1 is SGHTA and CDR2 FQGNSA. The CDR3 bases are TGTGCCAGCAGCCGGAGACAGGGGTTATCCTACGAGCAGTACTTC. Translated: CASSRRQGLSYEQYF.

This clonotype was seen only a few times. This chain links TRBV4-3 with TRBJ1-2, with 8 bases lining up with TRBD1. This CDR3 region has 15 residues. V dropped 6 bases and J dropped 2; count of bases not matched to a gene: 8. Germline V gives CDR1 LGHNA, CDR2 YSLEER. The CDR3 region is CASRDRDRGNYGYTF. For the CDR3, the DNA is TGCGCCAGCAGGGACCGAGACAGGGGAAACTATGGCTACACCTTC.

This clonotype turned up a few times. The chain combines TRBV12-3 or TRBV12-4 with TRBJ1-5; D remains unclear. This CDR3 contains 15 residues. V was trimmed by 2 bases and J by 6 bases, leaving 14 bases between them. CDR3 protein: CASSLRRPRGQPQHF. The CDR3 nucleotides read TGTGCCAGCAGTTTAAGGAGACCGAGAGGTCAGCCCCAGCATTTT.

This clonotype was detected once. It may be a read error: a sequence one base away is much more abundant. The rearrangement links TRBV6-1 to TRBJ2-5; 12 bases line up with TRBD2. Germline-derived CDR1 and CDR2 are MNHNS and SASEGT. The CDR3 is 17 amino acids. V was pared by 4 bases and J by 1 base, with 7 bases of the junction left unmatched. CDR3 DNA: TGTGCCAGCAGTGGGCAACTACTAGCGGGGGGCCAAGAGACCCAGTACTTC. It encodes CASSGQLLAGGQETQYF.

This chain links TRBV6-5 with TRBJ1-1, with D perhaps TRBD1 (6 bases). This CDR3 region has 15 residues. The germline V and J ends were trimmed by 2 bases and 1 base, with 11 bases remaining between them. From germline, CDR1 is MNHEY and CDR2 SVGAGI. The CDR3 nucleotides are TGTGCCAGCAGTTACGGGGGCCCCGGGAACACTGAAGCTTTCTTT. This sequence encodes CASSYGGPGNTEAFF.

The gene calls are TRBV29-1 and TRBJ2-1; D is possibly TRBD2 (6 bases). The CDR3 totals 14 residues. Looked up from germline, CDR1 is SQVTM and CDR2 is ANQGSEA. Deletions cut 5 bases from V and 5 bases from J, with 16 bases between. CDR3 in amino acids: CSVPWWGDHNEQFF. The CDR3 DNA follows: TGCAGCGTTCCCTGGTGGGGGGACCACAATGAGCAGTTCTTC.

The rearrangement uses TRBV29-1 and TRBJ1-2, with D unresolved. The CDR3 extends over 13 amino acids. The germline V gene has CDR1 SQVTM and CDR2 ANQGSEA. Deletions cut 7 bases from V and 8 bases from J, with 20 bases between. CDR3 nucleotides: TGCAGCGCCAAGGATAAGTCGGCGTGGGGCTACACCTTC. Translating gives CSAKDKSAWGYTF.

The chain couples TRBV20-1 to TRBJ2-1; maybe TRBD2 (7 bases). Trimming stripped 0 bases from V and 10 bases from J, with 16 bases between. Germline loops: CDR1 DFQATT, CDR2 SNEGSKA (reference sequence). CDR3 length: 14 amino acids. The CDR3 region has the DNA TGCAGTGCTAGAGATCATGGGGGGGGCGGCGAGCAGTTCTTC. Protein sequence: CSARDHGGGGEQFF.

The genes are TRBV15 and TRBJ2-3; D uncertain. The DNA matches TRBJ1-5 better at its end, which makes the J call doubtful. The CDR3 sequence is 13 residues long. Germline V gene sequence: CDR1 LNHNV, CDR2 YYDKDF (reference sequence). CDR3 amino acids: CATSRDQEDTQHF. DNA for the CDR3: TGTGCCACCAGCAGAGATCAGGAAGATACGCAGCATTTT.

This clonotype has just one count. The chain links TRBV19 to TRBJ2-1, with 7 bases lining up with TRBD1. Germline V gene data show CDR1 as LNHDA and CDR2 as SQIVND (reference sequence). V shed 7 bases, J shed 6 bases, and the junction held 12 bases outside the gene matches. The CDR3 extends over 15 amino acids. The CDR3 DNA is TGTGCCAGTAACAGTATTGAGGGACAGTCCAATGAGCAGTTCTTC. This sequence encodes CASNSIEGQSNEQFF.

The rearrangement uses TRBV4-3 and TRBJ1-2; 11 bases align to TRBD1. CDR1 and CDR2 (germline): LGHNA, YSLEER. There are 17 residues in the CDR3. After removal of 0 bases from V and 3 bases from J, the junction contained 6 bases not matched to a gene. CDR3 sequence: CASSQDLGQGDDYGYTF. In nucleotides, the CDR3 is TGCGCCAGCAGCCAAGATCTGGGACAGGGGGACGACTATGGCTACACCTTC.

The chain uses TRBV29-1 and TRBJ1-1, with unresolved D. Germline loops: CDR1 SQVTM, CDR2 ANQGSEA. This CDR3 has 12 amino acids. Trimming cost V 7 bases and J 1 base, with 10 bases left between them. CDR3 protein: CSGALANTEAFF. Here the CDR3 DNA reads TGCAGCGGAGCCTTAGCGAACACTGAAGCTTTCTTT.

This clonotype was recorded only once. The genes are TRBV5-1 and TRBJ2-1; D possibly corresponds to TRBD1 (5 bases). CDR1 is SGHRS, CDR2 YFSETQ, per germline. V was pared by 4 bases and J by 5 bases, with 13 bases between. The CDR3 length is 14 residues. The CDR3 is CASSPLGHNNEQFF. In DNA form, the CDR3 reads TGCGCCAGCAGCCCCTTGGGGCATAACAATGAGCAGTTCTTC.

V is TRBV7-3 and J is TRBJ2-3; TRBD2 aligns across 13 bases. V was clipped by 1 base and J by 7 bases; unmatched bases: 14. There are 19 residues in the CDR3. Germline loops: CDR1 SGHTA, CDR2 FQGTGA. The CDR3 reads CASSLKWPGTSGGANTQYF. CDR3 DNA: TGTGCCAGCAGCTTAAAATGGCCCGGCACTAGCGGGGGGGCAAATACGCAGTATTTT.

The rearrangement joins TRBV2 to TRBJ2-7; D gene ambiguous. Germline CDR1 is SNHLY and CDR2 is FYNNEI. Trimming cost V 3 bases and J 1 base, with 13 bases left between them. The CDR3 is made up of 15 amino acids. In nucleotides, the CDR3 is TGTGCCAGCAGTGAGTTCGGAGTTGGGTCCTACGAGCAGTACTTC. Translation: CASSEFGVGSYEQYF.

This clonotype was counted between two and nine times. The chain employs TRBV4-3 and TRBJ1-1, with D unresolved. The ends were cut back, 3 bases at V and 4 bases at J, with 9 bases in the middle. CDR3 length: 13 amino acids. CDR1 LGHNA and CDR2 YSLEER come from the germline V gene. The CDR3 protein is CASSQAHRTEAFF. The CDR3 bases are TGCGCCAGCAGCCAGGCTCATCGCACTGAAGCTTTCTTT.